This T cell receptor (beta chain) was captured by sequencing in a study of metastatic and nonmetastatic thyroid tumors. MiXCR was used by TCRdb to re-call the PCR reads. The sample holds tens of thousands of clones, roughly 15% seen once. This clone appeared many times. Nobody among the patients had been given any treatment before thyroid surgery. Deletions cut 0 bases from V and 6 bases from J, with 10 bases between. The CDR3 contains 13 residues. Germline lookup yields CDR1 DFQATT and CDR2 SNEGSKA (reference sequence). Sequencing used blood. This rearrangement joins TRBV20-1 to TRBJ2-3; D is perhaps TRBD1 (6 bases). The TCR was taken from a male donor with papillary thyroid cancer or a benign thyroid nodule (not recorded which). Some clones in this sample may be carry-over from other donors' samples. CDR3 bases: TGCAGTGCTAGAGACCTCCAGGGGGATACGCAGTATTTT. Amino acid sequence: CSARDLQGDTQYF.